The T cell receptor beta chain under discussion was sequenced for a study of T cell changes during pregnancy in multiple sclerosis. The CDR3 is 14 residues long. Germline-derived CDR1 and CDR2 are SGDLS and YYNGEE. Here immunoSEQ multiplex PCR was the method, and the copy in TCRdb shows in-frame clones only, minus some. Of tens of thousands of clones listed, roughly 91% are singletons. This sequence originates from a female donor in good health, enrolled as a control in a pregnancy study. The chain joins TRBV9 to TRBJ2-5; 7 positions agree with TRBD1. The DNA matches TRBJ2-7 better at its end, which makes the J call doubtful. Sequenced here: peripheral blood, sampled after pregnancy. In DNA form, the CDR3 reads TGTGCCAGCAGCGGGACAGGACTCTCCTACGAGCAGTACTTC. This encodes CASSGTGLSYEQYF.